This T cell receptor beta chain emerged from a study of post-analysis software for immune sequencing data. Study results and caveats: Relative to controls, patients had about 5 TRBV segments at higher frequency, with TRBV5-6, TRBV5-1 and TRBV20-1 among these.

Built from TCR beta cDNA, the libraries had unique molecular identifiers in them. TCRdb independently ran MiXCR on the PCR reads; one entry per CDR3 protein. The sample holds hundreds of thousands of distinct CDR3 sequences; around 27% are singletons and the top ten take approximately 0.55%. In germline, CDR1 is SGHVS, CDR2 FQNEAQ. V gave up 8 bases and J gave up 1 base; unmatched junction bases: 8. The CDR3 is 14 residues long. Notes on this clonotype: Its antigen is currently unknown.

The sequence came from a girl aged 10-17 years with multiple sclerosis. The V and J genes are TRBV7-8 and TRBJ2-7, with TRBD1 matching 7 bases. Sample: blood. The chain's CDR3 is CASARQGESYEQYF. The DNA of the CDR3 is TGTGCCAGCGCCCGACAGGGCGAGTCCTACGAGCAGTACTTC.